The subject of this entry is one T cell receptor beta chain. CDR3 length equals 14 residues. Germline CDR1 is GTSNPN and CDR2 is SVGIG (reference sequence). Trimming took off 3 bases at V and 4 bases at J, with 15 bases between the two ends. The sample belongs to a study of blood T cell repertoires in COVID-19. Study-level background: Samples representing acute and convalescent COVID-19 were sourced from the United States, Italy and Spain.

Authors' processing steps: Nucleated cell counts were estimated from reference gene primer amplification. The protocol was immunoSEQ multiplex PCR, while the TCRdb copy is restricted to in-frame clones and leaves out a portion. D and trimming were read from the DNA, whereas the V and J calls and clone size are those reported in that table. The sample holds roughly 240,000 clones, approximately 85% seen once. Enrollees, about 18 to 95 years old, lived in approximately 25 US areas. Participants' reported clinical history set cohort assignment. This clonotype was sampled from a woman aged 45-65 years with acute COVID-19. The chain is built from TRBV30 and TRBJ1-1; tentative D call: TRBD1 (6 bases). Material: PBMCs or T cells enriched from blood (not recorded which). The CDR3 region has the DNA TGTGCCTGGAGAGCCGGAGGGGGGGGCACTGAAGCTTTCTTT. Its protein product is CAWRAGGGGTEAFF.